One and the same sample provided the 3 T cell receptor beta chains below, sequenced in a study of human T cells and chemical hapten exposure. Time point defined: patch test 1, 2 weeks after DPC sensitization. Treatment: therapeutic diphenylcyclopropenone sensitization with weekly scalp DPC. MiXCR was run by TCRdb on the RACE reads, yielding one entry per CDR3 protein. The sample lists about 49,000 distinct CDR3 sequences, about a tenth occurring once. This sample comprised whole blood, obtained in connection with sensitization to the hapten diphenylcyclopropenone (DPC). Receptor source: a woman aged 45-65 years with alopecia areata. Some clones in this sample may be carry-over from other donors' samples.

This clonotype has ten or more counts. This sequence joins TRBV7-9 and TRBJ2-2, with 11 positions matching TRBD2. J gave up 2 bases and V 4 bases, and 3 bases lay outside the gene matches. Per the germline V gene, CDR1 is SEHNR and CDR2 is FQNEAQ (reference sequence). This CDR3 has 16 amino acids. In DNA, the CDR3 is TGTGCCAGCAGCTCAACTAGCGGGAGTAACACCGGGGAGCTGTTTTTT. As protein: CASSSTSGSNTGELFF.

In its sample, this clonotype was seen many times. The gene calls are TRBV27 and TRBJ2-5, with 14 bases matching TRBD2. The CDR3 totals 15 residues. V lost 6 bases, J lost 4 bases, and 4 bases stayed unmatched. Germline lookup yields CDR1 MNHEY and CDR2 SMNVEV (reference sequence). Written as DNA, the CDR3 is TGTGCCAGCAGCGGACTAGCGGGAGGTGGAGAGACCCAGTACTTC. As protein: CASSGLAGGGETQYF.

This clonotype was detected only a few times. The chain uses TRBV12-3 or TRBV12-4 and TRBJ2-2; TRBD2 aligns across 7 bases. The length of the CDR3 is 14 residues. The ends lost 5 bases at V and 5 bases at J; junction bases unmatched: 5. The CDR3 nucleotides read TGTGCCAGCAGTCGCGGGAGTCAAACCGGGGAGCTGTTTTTT. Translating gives CASSRGSQTGELFF.